This T cell receptor (beta chain) was found in a study of OX40 agonist ivuxolimab in advanced cancers. The study's findings and limits: Expanded peripheral T cell antigen specificity was not determined. Among the lowest levels of clonal expansion were found in partial responders at 0.1-3.0 mg/kg.

V lost 5 bases and J 5 bases, leaving 13 bases between the germline ends. Germline V gene sequence: CDR1 SGHRS, CDR2 YFSETQ. The CDR3 totals 13 residues. Sampling times: baseline, cycle 4 day 1, cycle 7 day 1. TCRdb's copy holds only in-frame clones and misses some; the assay was immunoSEQ multiplex PCR. Here the sample spans tens of thousands of clones, roughly 88% being singletons. About this clone itself: The antigen remains unidentified.

This TCR came from an adult with an advanced solid tumor such as melanoma, head and neck, liver or kidney cancer. This sample comprised CD4+ or CD8+ T cells sorted from blood, obtained in a trial of the OX40 agonist ivuxolimab. J is TRBJ1-1 and V is TRBV5-1; D is ambiguous. CDR3 in amino acids: CASRGNDATEAFF. The CDR3 DNA is TGCGCCAGCAGAGGGAATGACGCGACTGAAGCTTTCTTT.